This T cell receptor (beta chain) comes out of a study of blood T cell repertoires in COVID-19. Study-wide context: Sources were T cells, B-cell-depleted T cells, or PBMCs; the material itself was cDNA or gDNA.

Germline loops: CDR1 SGHDT, CDR2 YYEEEE. The CDR3 length is 16 residues. V was clipped by 4 bases and J by 2 bases; unmatched bases: 7. Clones were read by immunoSEQ multiplex PCR, and TCRdb kept only the in-frame ones, dropping some. The data hold 14,000 or so clones, with more than 65% observed a single time. The material sequenced was peripheral blood. This receptor was identified in a human donor in a cohort sampled during active COVID-19. The chain recombines TRBV5-6 with TRBJ2-3; 10 nucleotides line up with TRBD1. For the CDR3, the DNA is TGTGCCAGCAGCCGATTGGGACAGGGGTCCACAGATACGCAGTATTTT. This sequence encodes CASSRLGQGSTDTQYF.